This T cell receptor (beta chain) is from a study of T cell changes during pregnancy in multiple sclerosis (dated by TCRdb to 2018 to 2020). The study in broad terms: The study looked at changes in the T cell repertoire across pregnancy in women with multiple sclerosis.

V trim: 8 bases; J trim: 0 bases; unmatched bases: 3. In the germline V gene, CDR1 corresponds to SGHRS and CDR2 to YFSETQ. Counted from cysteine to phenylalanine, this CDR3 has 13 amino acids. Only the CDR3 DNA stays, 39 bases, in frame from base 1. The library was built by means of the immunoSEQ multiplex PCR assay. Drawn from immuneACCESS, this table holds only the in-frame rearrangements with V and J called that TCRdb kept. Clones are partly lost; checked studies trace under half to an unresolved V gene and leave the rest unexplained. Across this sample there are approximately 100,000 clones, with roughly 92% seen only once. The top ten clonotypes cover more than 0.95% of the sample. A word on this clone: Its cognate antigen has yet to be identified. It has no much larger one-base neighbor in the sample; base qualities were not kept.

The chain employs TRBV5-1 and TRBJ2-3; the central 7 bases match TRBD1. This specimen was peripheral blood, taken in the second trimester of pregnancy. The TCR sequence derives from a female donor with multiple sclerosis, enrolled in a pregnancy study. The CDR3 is CARKTGSTDTQYF. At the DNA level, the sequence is TGCGCCAGGAAGACAGGGAGCACAGATACGCAGTATTTT.